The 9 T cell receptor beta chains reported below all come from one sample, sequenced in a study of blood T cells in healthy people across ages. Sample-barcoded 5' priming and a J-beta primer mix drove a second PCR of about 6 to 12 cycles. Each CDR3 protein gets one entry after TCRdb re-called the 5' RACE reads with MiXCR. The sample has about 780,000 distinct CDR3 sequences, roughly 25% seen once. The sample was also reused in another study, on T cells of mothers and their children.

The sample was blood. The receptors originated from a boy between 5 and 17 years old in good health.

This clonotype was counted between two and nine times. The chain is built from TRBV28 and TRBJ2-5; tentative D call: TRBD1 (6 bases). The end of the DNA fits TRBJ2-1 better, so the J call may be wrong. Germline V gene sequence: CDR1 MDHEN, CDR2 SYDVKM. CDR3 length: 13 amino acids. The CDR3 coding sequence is TGTGCCAGCCGGCAGGGGAACCCTTATGAGCAGTTCTTC. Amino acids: CASRQGNPYEQFF.

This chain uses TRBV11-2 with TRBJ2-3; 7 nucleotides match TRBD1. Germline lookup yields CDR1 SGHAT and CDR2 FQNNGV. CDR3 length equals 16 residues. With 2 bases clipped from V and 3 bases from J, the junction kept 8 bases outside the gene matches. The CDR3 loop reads CASSLRGGVRTDTQYF. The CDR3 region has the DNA TGTGCCAGCAGCTTACGAGGGGGCGTTAGGACAGATACGCAGTATTTT.

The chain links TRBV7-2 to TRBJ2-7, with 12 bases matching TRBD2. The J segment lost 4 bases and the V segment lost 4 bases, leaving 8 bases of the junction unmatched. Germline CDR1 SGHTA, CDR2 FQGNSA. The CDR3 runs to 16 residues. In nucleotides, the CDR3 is TGTGCCAGCAGCTCATGGACTAGCGGGGAACCTTACGAGCAGTACTTC. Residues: CASSSWTSGEPYEQYF.

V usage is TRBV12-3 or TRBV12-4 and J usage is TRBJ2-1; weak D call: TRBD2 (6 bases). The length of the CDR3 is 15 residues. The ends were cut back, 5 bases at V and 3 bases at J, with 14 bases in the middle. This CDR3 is CASSDGTGIYNEQFF. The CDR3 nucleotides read TGTGCCAGCAGTGACGGGACTGGCATCTACAATGAGCAGTTCTTC.

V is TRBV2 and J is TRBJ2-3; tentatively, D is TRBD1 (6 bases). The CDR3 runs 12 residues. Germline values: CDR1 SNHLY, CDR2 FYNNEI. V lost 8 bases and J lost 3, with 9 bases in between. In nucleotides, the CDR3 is TGTGCCAGCCACAGGGATACAGATACGCAGTATTTT. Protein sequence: CASHRDTDTQYF.

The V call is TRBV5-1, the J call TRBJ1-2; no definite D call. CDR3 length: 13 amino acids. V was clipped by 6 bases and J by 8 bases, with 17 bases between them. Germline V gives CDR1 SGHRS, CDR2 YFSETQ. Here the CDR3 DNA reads TGCGCCAGCAACGTGGACCGAAGTGGAGGCTACACCTTC. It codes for CASNVDRSGGYTF.

The chain's CDR3 is CATSDRGIGEKLFF. CDR3 nucleotides: TGTGCCACCAGTGACCGGGGTATCGGTGAAAAACTGTTTTTT. V gene TRBV24-1 combines with J gene TRBJ1-4, with D hard to call. CDR1 and CDR2 (germline): KGHDR, SFDVKD. V was pared by 4 bases and J by 7 bases, with 12 bases between. CDR3 size: 14 residues.

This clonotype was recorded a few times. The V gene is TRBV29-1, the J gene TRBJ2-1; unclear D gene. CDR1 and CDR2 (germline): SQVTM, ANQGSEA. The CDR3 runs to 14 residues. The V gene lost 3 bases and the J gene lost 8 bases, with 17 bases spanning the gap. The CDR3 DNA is TGCAGCGTTGACCCTAGGCGAAATCCCGATGAGCAGTTCTTC. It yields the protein CSVDPRRNPDEQFF.

The CDR3 loop reads CSVRRGGYNEQFF. Written as DNA, the CDR3 is TGCAGCGTTCGGCGGGGGGGTTACAATGAGCAGTTCTTC. V is TRBV29-1 and J is TRBJ2-1; 9 nucleotides align to TRBD2. The CDR3 loop spans 13 amino acids. Trimming removed 5 bases from V and 4 bases from J; junction bases left unmatched: 3. CDR1 and CDR2 (germline): SQVTM, ANQGSEA.